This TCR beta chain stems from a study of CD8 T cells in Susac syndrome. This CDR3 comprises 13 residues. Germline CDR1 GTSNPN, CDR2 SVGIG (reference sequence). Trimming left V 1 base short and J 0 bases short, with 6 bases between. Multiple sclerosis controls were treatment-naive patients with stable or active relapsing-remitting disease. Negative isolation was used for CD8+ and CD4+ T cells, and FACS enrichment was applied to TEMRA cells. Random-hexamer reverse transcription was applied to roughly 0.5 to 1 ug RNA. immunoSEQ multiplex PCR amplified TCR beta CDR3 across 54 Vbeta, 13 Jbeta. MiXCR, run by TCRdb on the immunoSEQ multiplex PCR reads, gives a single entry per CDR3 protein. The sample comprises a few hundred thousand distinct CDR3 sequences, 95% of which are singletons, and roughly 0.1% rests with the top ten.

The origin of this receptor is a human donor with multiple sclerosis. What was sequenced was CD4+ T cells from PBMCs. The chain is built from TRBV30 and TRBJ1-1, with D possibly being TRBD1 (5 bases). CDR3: CAWSEQVNTEAFF. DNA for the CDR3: TGTGCCTGGAGTGAACAGGTGAACACTGAAGCTTTCTTT.